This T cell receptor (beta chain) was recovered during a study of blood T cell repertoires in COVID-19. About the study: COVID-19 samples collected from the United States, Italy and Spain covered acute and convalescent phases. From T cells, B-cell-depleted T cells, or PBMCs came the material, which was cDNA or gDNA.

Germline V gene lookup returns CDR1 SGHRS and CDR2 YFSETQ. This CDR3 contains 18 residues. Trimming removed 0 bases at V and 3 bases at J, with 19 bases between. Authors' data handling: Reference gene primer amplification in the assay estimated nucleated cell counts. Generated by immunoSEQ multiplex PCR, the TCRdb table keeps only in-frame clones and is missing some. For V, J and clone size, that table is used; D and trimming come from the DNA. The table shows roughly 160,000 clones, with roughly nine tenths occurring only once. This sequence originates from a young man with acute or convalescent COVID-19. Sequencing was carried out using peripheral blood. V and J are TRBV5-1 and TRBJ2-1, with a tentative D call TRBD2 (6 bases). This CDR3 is CASSLAQLVEGYYNEQFF. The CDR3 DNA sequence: TGCGCCAGCAGCTTGGCCCAACTAGTGGAGGGCTACTACAATGAGCAGTTCTTC.